The present TCR beta chain was sequenced within a study of blood T cell repertoires in COVID-19. Original processing methods: Reference gene primer amplification gave nucleated cell count estimates. The table came from immunoSEQ multiplex PCR; TCRdb's copy has only in-frame clones and leaves some out. The V and J calls and clone size were taken over from that table, and D and trimming were inferred from the DNA. The sample shows roughly 140,000 clones, 84% of them seen only once. The sequence was obtained from a man in his fifties or sixties in a cohort exposed to, infected with or recovered from COVID-19 (not recorded which). The sample taken for sequencing was PBMCs or T cells enriched from blood (not recorded which).

The CDR3 DNA follows: TGTGCCAGCAGCTTAGCGGGACTGGGCTACGAGCAGTACTTC. It translates to CASSLAGLGYEQYF. This sequence joins TRBV11-3 and TRBJ2-7, with D maybe TRBD2 (6 bases). In germline, CDR1 is SGHNT, CDR2 YENEEA. The CDR3 is 14 amino acids. V lost 1 base to trimming and J lost 3 bases, with 10 bases between them.